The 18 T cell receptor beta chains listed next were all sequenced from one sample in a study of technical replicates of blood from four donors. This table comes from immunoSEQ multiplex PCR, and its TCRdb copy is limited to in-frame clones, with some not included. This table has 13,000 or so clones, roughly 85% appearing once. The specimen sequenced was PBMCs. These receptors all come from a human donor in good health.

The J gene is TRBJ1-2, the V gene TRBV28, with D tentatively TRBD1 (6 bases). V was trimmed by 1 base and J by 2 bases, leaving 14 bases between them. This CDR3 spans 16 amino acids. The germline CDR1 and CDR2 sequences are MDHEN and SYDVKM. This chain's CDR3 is CASSLFTPGQNYGYTF. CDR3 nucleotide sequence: TGTGCCAGCAGTTTATTCACCCCCGGACAGAACTATGGCTACACCTTC.

CDR3 in DNA: TGTGCCAGCAGTTTAAACGGTGTAGGAGGTCAGCCCCAGCATTTT. The encoded protein is CASSLNGVGGQPQHF. J is TRBJ1-5 and V is TRBV27; D gene unclear. This CDR3 is built from 15 residues. From germline, CDR1 is MNHEY and CDR2 SMNVEV (reference sequence). Trimming stripped 2 bases from V and 6 bases from J, with 14 bases between.

The CDR3 sequence: CASSGPTGDQPQHF. The CDR3 DNA follows: TGTGCCAGCAGTGGCCCGACAGGGGATCAGCCCCAGCATTTT. The gene calls are TRBV6-1 and TRBJ1-5; 8 bases line up with TRBD1. There are 14 residues in the CDR3. The germline V gene has CDR1 MNHNS and CDR2 SASEGT. With V trimmed by 4 bases and J by 5 bases, 4 bases remained unmatched.

In DNA form, the CDR3 reads TGTGCCAGCACCACCTGGGGGAGGGTTAAAGAGACCCAGTACTTC. Amino acids: CASTTWGRVKETQYF. V usage is TRBV28 and J usage is TRBJ2-5; 7 positions agree with TRBD2. Germline V CDR1 and CDR2: MDHEN, SYDVKM. The CDR3 runs to 15 residues. Trimming removed 7 bases from V and 3 bases from J; junction bases left unmatched: 11.

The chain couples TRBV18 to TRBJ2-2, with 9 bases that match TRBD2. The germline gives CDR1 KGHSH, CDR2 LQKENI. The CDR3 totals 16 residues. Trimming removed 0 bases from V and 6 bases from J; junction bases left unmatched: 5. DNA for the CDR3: TGTGCCAGCTCACCACCGGCTAGCGGGAAATCCGGGGAGCTGTTTTTT. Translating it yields CASSPPASGKSGELFF.

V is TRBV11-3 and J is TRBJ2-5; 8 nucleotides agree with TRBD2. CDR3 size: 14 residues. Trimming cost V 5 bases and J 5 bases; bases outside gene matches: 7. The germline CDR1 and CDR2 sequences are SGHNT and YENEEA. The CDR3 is CASSPRGAGETQYF. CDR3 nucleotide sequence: TGTGCCAGCAGCCCGCGGGGGGCGGGGGAGACCCAGTACTTC.

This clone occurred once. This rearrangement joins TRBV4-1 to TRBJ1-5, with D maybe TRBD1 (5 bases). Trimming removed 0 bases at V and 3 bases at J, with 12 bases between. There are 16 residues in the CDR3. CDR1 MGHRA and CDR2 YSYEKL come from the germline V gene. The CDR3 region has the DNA TGCGCCAGCAGCCAAGACCCTGGGGCAGACAATCAGCCCCAGCATTTT. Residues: CASSQDPGADNQPQHF.

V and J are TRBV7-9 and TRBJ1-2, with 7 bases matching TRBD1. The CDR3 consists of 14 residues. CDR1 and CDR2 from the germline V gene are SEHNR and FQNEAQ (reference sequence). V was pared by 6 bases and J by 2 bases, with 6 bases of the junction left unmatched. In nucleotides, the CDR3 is TGTGCCAGCAGAAGGACAGGCGAGAACTATGGCTACACCTTC. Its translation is CASRRTGENYGYTF.

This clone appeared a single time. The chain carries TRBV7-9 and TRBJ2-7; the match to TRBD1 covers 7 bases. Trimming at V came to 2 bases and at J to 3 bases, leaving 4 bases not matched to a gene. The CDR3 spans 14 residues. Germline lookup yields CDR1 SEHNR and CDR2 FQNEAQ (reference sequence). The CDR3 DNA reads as TGTGCCAGCAGCTTAAGGGGGCTGCTCTACGAGCAGTACTTC. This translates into CASSLRGLLYEQYF. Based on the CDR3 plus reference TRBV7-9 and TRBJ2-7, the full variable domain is DTGVSQNPRHKITKRGQNVTFRCDPISEHNRLYWYRQTLGQGPEFLTYFQNEAQLEKSRLLSDRFSAERPKGSFSTLEIQRTEQGDSAMYLCASSLRGLLYEQYFGPGTRLTVT.

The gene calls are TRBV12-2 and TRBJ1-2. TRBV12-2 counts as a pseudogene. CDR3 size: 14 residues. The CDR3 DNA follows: TGTGCAAGTCGCCCCTCGGAGATTAACTATGGCTACACCTTC. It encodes CASRPSEINYGYTF.

CDR3 DNA: TGTGCCAGCAGTTACTCCGGACTAGACTACGAGCAGTACTTC. It codes for CASSYSGLDYEQYF. The chain has TRBV6-5 and TRBJ2-7, with 7 positions matching TRBD2. J lost 3 bases, V lost 0 bases, and 2 bases had no gene match. CDR1 is MNHEY and CDR2 is SVGAGI in the germline V gene. The CDR3 runs to 14 residues.

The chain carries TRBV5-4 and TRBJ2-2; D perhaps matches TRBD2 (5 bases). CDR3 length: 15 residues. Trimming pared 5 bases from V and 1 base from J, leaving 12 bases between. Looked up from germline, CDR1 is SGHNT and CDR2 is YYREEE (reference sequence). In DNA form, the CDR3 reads TGTGCCAGCAGGCGAGCGGACCAGAACACCGGGGAGCTGTTTTTT. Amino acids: CASRRADQNTGELFF.

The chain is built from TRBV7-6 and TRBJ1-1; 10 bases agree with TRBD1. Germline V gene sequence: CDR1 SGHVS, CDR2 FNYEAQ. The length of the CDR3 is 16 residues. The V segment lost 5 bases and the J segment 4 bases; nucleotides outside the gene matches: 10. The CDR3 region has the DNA TGTGCCAGCAGCCCCAACCCCGGGACAGGGGTCACTGAAGCTTTCTTT. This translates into CASSPNPGTGVTEAFF.

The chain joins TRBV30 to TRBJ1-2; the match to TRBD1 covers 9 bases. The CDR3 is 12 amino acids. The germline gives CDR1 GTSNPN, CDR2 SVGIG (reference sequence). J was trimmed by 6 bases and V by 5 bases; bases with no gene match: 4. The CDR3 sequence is CAWGTGWNGYTF. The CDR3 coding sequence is TGTGCCTGGGGGACAGGGTGGAATGGCTACACCTTC.

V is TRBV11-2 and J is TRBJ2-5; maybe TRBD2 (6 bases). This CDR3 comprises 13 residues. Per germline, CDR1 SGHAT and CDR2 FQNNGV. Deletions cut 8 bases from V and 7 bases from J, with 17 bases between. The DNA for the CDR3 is TGTGCCAGCTCAGAGGGAGACGGGGGGACCCAGTACTTC. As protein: CASSEGDGGTQYF.

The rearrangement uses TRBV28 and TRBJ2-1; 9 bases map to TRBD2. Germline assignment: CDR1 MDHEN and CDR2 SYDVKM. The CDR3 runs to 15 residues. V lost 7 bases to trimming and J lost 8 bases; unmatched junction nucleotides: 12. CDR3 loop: CASINYAGGMDEQFF. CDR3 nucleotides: TGTGCCAGCATCAACTACGCGGGAGGGATGGATGAGCAGTTCTTC. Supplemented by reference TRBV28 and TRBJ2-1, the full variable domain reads DVKVTQSSRYLVKRTGEKVFLECVQDMDHENMFWYRQDPGLGLRLIYFSYDVKMKEKGDIPEGYSVSREKKERFSLILESASTNQTSMYLCASINYAGGMDEQFFGPGTRLTVL.

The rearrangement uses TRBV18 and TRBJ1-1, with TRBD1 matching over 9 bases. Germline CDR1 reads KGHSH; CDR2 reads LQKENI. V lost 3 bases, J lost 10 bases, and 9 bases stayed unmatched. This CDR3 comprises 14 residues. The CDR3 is CASSPSRDRAGAFF. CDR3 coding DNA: TGTGCCAGCTCACCGTCCCGGGACAGGGCAGGAGCTTTCTTT. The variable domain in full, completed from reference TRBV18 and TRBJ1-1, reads NAGVMQNPRHLVRRRGQEARLRCSPMKGHSHVYWYRQLPEEGLKFMVYLQKENIIDESGMPKERFSAEFPKEGPSILRIQQVVRGDSAAYFCASSPSRDRAGAFFGQGTRLTVV.

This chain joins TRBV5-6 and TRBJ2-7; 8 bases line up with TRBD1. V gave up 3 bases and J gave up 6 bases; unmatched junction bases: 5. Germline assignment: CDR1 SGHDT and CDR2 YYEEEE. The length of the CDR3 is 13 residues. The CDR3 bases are TGTGCCAGCAGCTGGACAGGGACGGGCGAGCAGTACTTC. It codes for CASSWTGTGEQYF. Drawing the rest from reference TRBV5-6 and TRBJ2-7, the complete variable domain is DAGVTQSPTHLIKTRGQQVTLRCSPKSGHDTVSWYQQALGQGPQFIFQYYEEEERQRGNFPDRFSGHQFPNYSSELNVNALLLGDSALYLCASSWTGTGEQYFGPGTRLTVT.